One TCR beta chain is described in this entry. Its antigen is not identified. These data are taken from a study of immune evolution from preneoplasia to lung adenocarcinoma. Study background: HLA loss of heterozygosity: roughly 6.4% AIS, about 15% MIA, about 31% ADC, none AAH.

The CDR3 is 16 residues long. Germline values: CDR1 LGHNA, CDR2 YNFKEQ. The junction had 7 bases not matched to a gene; V was cut back by 0 bases and J by 5 bases. Clones were read by immunoSEQ multiplex PCR, and TCRdb kept only the in-frame ones, dropping some. Of several thousand clones detected, about 80% appear once; the ten largest clones hold around 7%. Study findings and constraints: T cell clonality was higher in KRAS-mutant than EGFR-mutant or wild-type nodules.

The chain is built from TRBV4-2 and TRBJ1-2; 9 bases align to TRBD1. The sequencing sample was made of FFPE minimally invasive lung adenocarcinoma tissue. This TCR derives from a person between 60 and 80 years old with lung adenocarcinoma. CDR3 residues: CASSQDTGGASYGYTF. The CDR3 DNA reads TGTGCCAGCAGCCAAGATACAGGGGGCGCTTCTTATGGCTACACCTTC.